The present T cell receptor beta chain was sequenced within a study of T cells in Graves' hyperthyroidism and ophthalmopathy. Study overall: The initial diagnosis was the point when peripheral blood was collected, ahead of any treatment.

This clonotype was recorded at least ten times. The investigators amplified TCR beta CDR3 regions from RNA transcripts. Researchers ran a first-round RT-PCR on the TCR CDR3 using the HTBI primer set. TCRdb passed the multiplex PCR reads through MiXCR, listing each CDR3 protein once. The top ten clones hold around 4% of a sample with around 610,000 distinct CDR3 sequences, roughly 15% of them seen once. Trimming stripped 2 bases from V and 3 bases from J, with 10 bases between. Germline V gives CDR1 LGHDT, CDR2 YNNKEL (reference sequence). The length of the CDR3 is 15 residues. The study based diagnoses on clinical symptoms, serum thyroxine and TRAb, thyroid ultrasound and orbital computed tomography. The authors obtained PBMCs from 10 ml of fresh peripheral blood.

This TCR was sampled from a woman between 40 and 55 years old with Graves' ophthalmopathy. Sequencing input: blood. The chain carries TRBV3-1 and TRBJ2-2; TRBD1 might be the D (5 bases). The CDR3 spells CASSQLSRDTGELFF. Written as DNA, the CDR3 is TGTGCCAGCAGCCAACTCTCCAGGGACACCGGGGAGCTGTTTTTT.